The subject of this entry is one T cell receptor beta chain. The germline V and J ends were trimmed by 0 bases and 3 bases, with 10 bases remaining between them. This CDR3 has 15 amino acids. The germline V gene has CDR1 LGHNA and CDR2 YSLEER. The sample comes from a study of shared clonotypes between healthy human individuals. On ten immunoSEQ deep assay plates, unsorted PBMC DNA was sequenced. Libraries were prepared by immunoSEQ multiplex PCR; TCRdb keeps only in-frame clonotypes and omits some of them. The table has 450,000 to 500,000 clones, 76% seen once. It was about 82 million PBMCs that unsorted samples used for genomic DNA.

The chain joins TRBV4-3 to TRBJ2-3; D is ambiguous. The TCR was taken from a woman between 40 and 55 years old in good health. Some clones in this sample may be carry-over from other donors' samples. The sample taken for sequencing was PBMCs. The CDR3 loop is CASSQDWAVTDTQYF. The CDR3 DNA sequence: TGCGCCAGCAGCCAAGATTGGGCGGTTACAGATACGCAGTATTTT.